This T cell receptor (beta chain) was sequenced during a study of T cells in Graves' hyperthyroidism and ophthalmopathy. Notes on the study in general: In the analysis, a 13 V-J model separated ophthalmopathy from stable hyperthyroidism.

Investigators excluded patients with uncontrolled infection, other autoimmune disease, pregnancy or lactation. Blood was sampled at initial diagnosis of hyperthyroidism, prior to onset of any ophthalmopathy symptoms. Amplification of TCR beta CDR3 regions was performed using RNA transcripts as template. First-round RT-PCR of the TCR CDR3 relied on the HTBI primer set. One entry per CDR3 protein results from TCRdb running MiXCR on the multiplex PCR reads. This sample has 380,000 or so distinct CDR3 sequences; roughly 14% occur once, and the top ten carry 20%. The CDR3 is made up of 17 amino acids. J lost 4 bases, V lost 2 bases, and 11 bases had no gene match. Per germline, CDR1 MNHEY and CDR2 SMNVEV (reference sequence). At least ten counts were recorded for this clonotype. Antigen specificity is unknown.

This chain links TRBV27 with TRBJ2-1; 7 bases map to TRBD1. Sequenced material: blood. The receptor's source is a young man with Graves' hyperthyroidism that later progressed to Graves' ophthalmopathy. CDR3: CASSLTPTGLGYNEQFF. The CDR3 bases are TGTGCCAGCAGTTTAACCCCGACAGGGTTGGGGTACAATGAGCAGTTCTTC.